This paragraph reports one TCR beta chain. Antigen: not known. This CDR3 comprises 14 residues. Germline V gives CDR1 SEHNR, CDR2 FQNEAQ (reference sequence). V lost 2 bases and J lost 2, with 8 bases in between. Only in-frame clones appear in the TCRdb table, and some are missing; sequencing was by immunoSEQ multiplex PCR. The sample yields around 100,000 clones, around 90% seen once. This sample was included in a study of OX40 agonist ivuxolimab in advanced cancers. Study-level results: Determination of antigen specificity was not performed for the expanded peripheral T cells.

The TCR comes from an adult with an advanced solid tumor such as melanoma, head and neck, liver or kidney cancer. V is TRBV7-9 and J is TRBJ2-3; the D gene is possibly TRBD1 (6 bases). This specimen was CD4+ or CD8+ T cells sorted from blood, taken in a trial of the OX40 agonist ivuxolimab. The CDR3 DNA reads TGTGCCAGCAGCTTAACAGGGACCACAGATACGCAGTATTTT. It is translated as CASSLTGTTDTQYF.